This paragraph reports one TCR beta chain. TCRdb keeps only in-frame clones here, not all; method: immunoSEQ multiplex PCR. This sample has 120,000 or so clones, with around 80% found just once. These data originate in a study of blood T cell repertoires in COVID-19. The germline V gene encodes CDR1 MDHEN and CDR2 SYDVKM. The CDR3 is 14 amino acids. V trimming: 2 bases; J trimming: 1 base; junction bases outside the gene matches: 1. The chain joins TRBV28 to TRBJ1-2; 7 bases match TRBD1. The sequence derives from a man aged 25 to 45 with COVID-19, enrolled during active disease. Specimen: peripheral blood. Here the CDR3 DNA reads TGTGCCAGCAGTTTAGGGACAGATAACTATGGCTACACCTTC. It codes for CASSLGTDNYGYTF.